These 8 T cell receptor beta chains were all obtained from the same sample, sequenced in a study of response to subunit inactivated influenza vaccine. TCRdb called the RT-PCR reads again in MiXCR, with one record for every CDR3 protein. The data contain approximately 500,000 distinct CDR3 sequences, approximately 15% of them singletons. The sample here was PBMCs from blood, taken approximately 12 days after vaccination. All receptors derive from a man between 50 and 59 years old who received an inactivated influenza vaccine.

This clonotype was found once. Here the CDR3 omits its conserved ending phenylalanine or tryptophan, so a read error is the likely source. The J gene is TRBJ2-3, the V gene TRBV29-1; 9 bases are shared with TRBD1. V trimming: 7 bases; J trimming: 3 bases; junction bases outside the gene matches: 2. The length of the CDR3 is 12 residues. The germline V gene encodes CDR1 SQVTM and CDR2 ANQGSEA. Written as DNA, the CDR3 is TGCAGCGCCGGACAGGGGACAGATACGCAGTATCTT. As protein: CSAGQGTDTQYL.

This clonotype was detected only a few times. The V and J genes are TRBV4-1 and TRBJ2-7, with D perhaps given as TRBD1 or TRBD2 (7 bases each). This CDR3 spans 15 amino acids. V lost 2 bases to trimming and J lost 2 bases, with 13 bases between them. Looked up from germline, CDR1 is MGHRA and CDR2 is YSYEKL. CDR3 DNA sequence: TGCGCCAGCAGCCAAACAGCGGGGACAGCCTACGAGCAGTACTTC. Protein sequence: CASSQTAGTAYEQYF.

Only a few counts were recorded for this clonotype. The V call is TRBV20-1, the J call TRBJ2-3; 8 nucleotides agree with TRBD2. Germline V gene data show CDR1 as DFQATT and CDR2 as SNEGSKA (reference sequence). V shed 1 base, J shed 1 base, and the junction held 7 bases outside the gene matches. The CDR3 is made up of 16 amino acids. The CDR3 sequence: CSARAFAGGRTDTQYF. As DNA, the CDR3 is TGCAGTGCTAGAGCTTTCGCGGGGGGCCGCACAGATACGCAGTATTTT.

CDR3 DNA: TGCGCCAGCAGCCAAGTCAGCGGGAGGTCCTACGAGCAGTACTTC. Protein sequence: CASSQVSGRSYEQYF. The chain carries TRBV4-3 and TRBJ2-7; the match to TRBD2 covers 9 bases. This CDR3 spans 15 amino acids. V trimming: 1 base; J trimming: 1 base; junction bases outside the gene matches: 2. Germline values: CDR1 LGHNA, CDR2 YSLEER.

This clonotype came up many times. The J gene is TRBJ2-1, the V gene TRBV4-1; 7 bases match TRBD2. The CDR3 runs to 18 residues. CDR1 and CDR2 from the germline V gene are MGHRA and YSYEKL. Trimming took 0 bases from V and 4 from J; bases not matched to a gene: 12. For the CDR3, the DNA is TGCGCCAGCAGCCAAGATCCCCCGGGACTAAGAAAGTACAATGAGCAGTTCTTC. The encoded protein is CASSQDPPGLRKYNEQFF.

This clonotype was detected a few times. The chain has TRBV29-1 and TRBJ2-5; maybe TRBD1 (6 bases). Per germline, CDR1 SQVTM and CDR2 ANQGSEA. V lost 5 bases and J lost 1, with 11 bases in between. The CDR3 spans 13 residues. The CDR3 sequence: CSVRKGGQETQYF. CDR3 nucleotide sequence: TGCAGCGTTCGGAAAGGGGGCCAAGAGACCCAGTACTTC.

A few counts support this clonotype. The chain couples TRBV24-1 to TRBJ2-1; 9 bases align to TRBD1. The CDR3 is 16 residues long. With V trimmed by 2 bases and J by 8 bases, 9 bases remained unmatched. Germline V gives CDR1 KGHDR, CDR2 SFDVKD. CDR3 sequence reads: CATSDCGQGNCDEQFF. The CDR3 nucleotides are TGTGCCACCAGTGATTGCGGACAGGGGAATTGCGATGAGCAGTTCTTC.

The sample holds a few counts of this clonotype. The rearrangement links TRBV27 to TRBJ2-1; D is tentatively TRBD1 or TRBD2 (5 bases each). V was pared by 6 bases and J by 7 bases, with 16 bases between. Germline V CDR1 and CDR2: MNHEY, SMNVEV (reference sequence). This CDR3 is built from 14 residues. The CDR3 DNA reads as TGTGCCAGCAGCTGGGACCCCCGTGATAATGAGCAGTTCTTC. This translates into CASSWDPRDNEQFF.